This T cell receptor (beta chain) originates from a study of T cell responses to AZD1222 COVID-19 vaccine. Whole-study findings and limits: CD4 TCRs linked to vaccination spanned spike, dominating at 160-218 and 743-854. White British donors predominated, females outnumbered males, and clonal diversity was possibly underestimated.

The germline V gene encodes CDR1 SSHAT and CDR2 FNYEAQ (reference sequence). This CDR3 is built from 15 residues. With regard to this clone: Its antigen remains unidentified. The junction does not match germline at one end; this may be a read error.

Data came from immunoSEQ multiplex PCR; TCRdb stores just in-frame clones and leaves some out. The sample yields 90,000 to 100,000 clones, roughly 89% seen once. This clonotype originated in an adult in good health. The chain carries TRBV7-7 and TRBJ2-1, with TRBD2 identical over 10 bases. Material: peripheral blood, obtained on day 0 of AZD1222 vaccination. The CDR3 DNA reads TGTGCTAGCAGCCGAGCGGGGGGGGCCTACAATGAGCAGTTCTTC. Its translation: CASSRAGGAYNEQFF.